This T cell receptor beta chain came from a study of T cell responses to AZD1222 COVID-19 vaccine. The CDR3 is 13 residues long. The ends were cut back, 2 bases at V and 0 bases at J, with 4 bases in the middle. The germline V gene encodes CDR1 LGHDT and CDR2 YNNKEL (reference sequence). In regard to this clone: The antigen is unknown.

Data came from immunoSEQ multiplex PCR; TCRdb stores just in-frame clones and leaves some out. The profile shows roughly 100,000 clones, about 87% of them singletons. General study points: Donors skewed white British and female; clonal diversity was possibly underestimated. The repertoires were collected only after the peak T cell response. Following two doses of AZD1222, Spike-specific TCR breadth and depth rose.

The rearrangement links TRBV3-1 (or the pseudogene TRBV3-2) to TRBJ1-2; D is undetermined. The material was peripheral blood, obtained on day 0 of AZD1222 vaccination. This TCR derives from an adult in good health. The CDR3 coding sequence is TGTGCCAGCAGCCAAACTGCTAACTATGGCTACACCTTC. Translating it yields CASSQTANYGYTF.